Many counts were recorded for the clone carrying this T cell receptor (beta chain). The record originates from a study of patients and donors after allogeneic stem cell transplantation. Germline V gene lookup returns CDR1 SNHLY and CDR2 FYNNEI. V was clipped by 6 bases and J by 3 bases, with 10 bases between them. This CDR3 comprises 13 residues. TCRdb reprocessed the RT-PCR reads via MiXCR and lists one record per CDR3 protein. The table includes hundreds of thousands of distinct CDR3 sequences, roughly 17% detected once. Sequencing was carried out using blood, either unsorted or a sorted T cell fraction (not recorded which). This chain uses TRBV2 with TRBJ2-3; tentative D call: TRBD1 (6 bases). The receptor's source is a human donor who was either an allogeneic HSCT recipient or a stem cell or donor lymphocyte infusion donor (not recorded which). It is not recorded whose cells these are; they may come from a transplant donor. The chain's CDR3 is CASRGGGTDTQYF. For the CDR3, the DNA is TGTGCCAGCAGAGGGGGTGGTACAGATACGCAGTATTTT. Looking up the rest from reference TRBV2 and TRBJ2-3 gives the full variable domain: EPEVTQTPSHQVTQMGQEVILRCVPISNHLYFYWYRQILGQKVEFLVSFYNNEISEKSEIFDDQFSVERPDGSNFTLKIRSTKLEDSAMYFCASRGGGTDTQYFGPGTRLTVL.